The 17 T cell receptor beta chains below come from one sample, sequenced in a study of long-term antiretroviral therapy in people with HIV. The run of the v3.0 immunoSEQ assay was at survey level. The repertoire was sequenced with immunoSEQ multiplex PCR; TCRdb's copy has only in-frame clones and lacks some. The top ten clones hold more than 10% of a sample with about 16,000 clones, over 75% of them seen once. The sample here was unsorted PBMCs, taken 0.7 years before starting antiretroviral therapy. These TCRs come from a man aged 50 or older with HIV.

The chain employs TRBV10-3 and TRBJ2-7; TRBD1 aligns across 9 bases. Germline loops: CDR1 ENHRY, CDR2 SYGVKD. After removal of 6 bases from V and 3 bases from J, the junction contained 9 bases not matched to a gene. The CDR3 is 15 residues long. CDR3 sequence reads: CAIRKGRDRVYEQYF. CDR3 nucleotides: TGTGCCATCAGGAAGGGTCGGGACAGGGTCTACGAGCAGTACTTC.

The chain employs TRBV6-6 and TRBJ2-7, with a tentative D call TRBD1 (6 bases). The CDR3 length is 13 residues. CDR1 and CDR2 from the germline V gene are MNHNY and SVGAGI (reference sequence). V lost 10 bases, J lost 3 bases, and 16 bases lay in between. This CDR3 reads CATRQDYYYEQYF. The CDR3 nucleotides read TGTGCCACAAGACAGGATTACTACTACGAGCAGTACTTC.

This chain joins TRBV5-1 and TRBJ1-4; the D is unclear. CDR1 is SGHRS, CDR2 YFSETQ, per germline. Trimming stripped 0 bases from V and 5 bases from J, with 11 bases between. CDR3 length: 15 amino acids. In DNA, the CDR3 is TGCGCCAGCAGCTTGGGAACGGACTACAATGAAAAACTGTTTTTT. Amino acids: CASSLGTDYNEKLFF.

The rearrangement uses TRBV11-2 and TRBJ2-2, with D perhaps matching TRBD2 (6 bases). Trimming removed 5 bases at V and 7 bases at J, with 11 bases between. Germline V lookup: CDR1 SGHAT, CDR2 FQNNGV. This CDR3 is 13 amino acids long. The CDR3 DNA reads as TGTGCCAGCAGCCCGGGGAGGAGCGGGGAGCTGTTTTTT. It specifies CASSPGRSGELFF.

The genes are TRBV5-4 and TRBJ2-7, with 8 bases that match TRBD1. The CDR3 has 13 residues. Germline CDR1 reads SGHNT; CDR2 reads YYREEE (reference sequence). Losses at the gene ends were 5 bases for V and 6 bases for J; bases not matched to a gene: 7. The CDR3 region is CASRMDREGEQYF. In DNA form, the CDR3 reads TGTGCCAGCAGAATGGACAGGGAAGGCGAGCAGTACTTC.

The chain couples TRBV5-6 to TRBJ2-7; 8 positions agree with TRBD1. Unmatched junction bases numbered 5, after V lost 0 bases and J lost 3 bases. The CDR3 is 15 residues long. Germline CDR1 reads SGHDT; CDR2 reads YYEEEE. CDR3 in amino acids: CASSLGAGGGYEQYF. The CDR3 nucleotides read TGTGCCAGCAGCTTGGGGGCAGGGGGCGGCTACGAGCAGTACTTC.

The V call is TRBV5-8, the J call TRBJ1-4; no clear D gene. CDR3 length: 15 residues. Trimming cost V 5 bases and J 4 bases, with 15 bases left between them. Germline CDR1 and CDR2: SGHTS and YDEGEE. The CDR3 DNA follows: TGTGCCAGCAGTTTCGGGAGTAGCCTTAATGAAAAACTGTTTTTT. Amino acid sequence: CASSFGSSLNEKLFF.

V and J are TRBV6-1 and TRBJ1-5, with D unclear. The CDR3 contains 15 residues. Per the germline V gene, CDR1 is MNHNS and CDR2 is SASEGT. V gave up 2 bases and J gave up 3 bases, with 11 bases separating them. CDR3 protein: CASSELGFPNQPQHF. The CDR3 region has the DNA TGTGCCAGCAGTGAACTGGGGTTTCCCAATCAGCCCCAGCATTTT.

J is TRBJ1-1 and V is TRBV29-1; D gene uncertain. Germline V gene sequence: CDR1 SQVTM, CDR2 ANQGSEA. V was cut by 7 bases and J by 0 bases, with 12 bases left in between. This CDR3 contains 13 residues. This CDR3 is CSAGSGLNTEAFF. Here the CDR3 DNA reads TGCAGCGCCGGATCGGGTCTGAACACTGAAGCTTTCTTT.

V usage is TRBV5-4 and J usage is TRBJ2-3, with unresolved D. The CDR3 extends over 13 amino acids. CDR1 SGHNT and CDR2 YYREEE come from the germline V gene (reference sequence). The germline V and J ends were trimmed by 5 bases and 1 base, with 8 bases remaining between them. The CDR3 sequence is CASRQTRTDTQYF. The CDR3, as DNA: TGTGCCAGCAGGCAAACCCGCACAGATACGCAGTATTTT.

The chain employs TRBV5-1 and TRBJ1-5, with a tentative D call TRBD1 (5 bases). Trimming pared 10 bases from V and 6 bases from J, leaving 17 bases between. The CDR3 runs to 13 residues. Per germline, CDR1 SGHRS and CDR2 YFSETQ. This chain's CDR3 is CAPGHRLIQPQHF. CDR3 sequence (DNA): TGCGCCCCGGGGCACAGGCTTATTCAGCCCCAGCATTTT.

The chain carries TRBV7-6 and TRBJ2-6; D call uncertain. CDR3 length: 13 amino acids. The V gene's germline CDR1 is SGHVS and CDR2 FNYEAQ. Trimming pared 1 base from V and 11 bases from J, leaving 9 bases between. The CDR3 bases are TGTGCCAGCAGCTTAGAAGTGGGGTACGTCCTGACTTTC. Translating gives CASSLEVGYVLTF.

This sequence joins TRBV5-1 and TRBJ2-5; D is tentatively TRBD1 or TRBD2 (5 bases each). The length of the CDR3 is 16 residues. V was trimmed by 5 bases and J by 1 base, leaving 18 bases between them. The germline gives CDR1 SGHRS, CDR2 YFSETQ. CDR3 nucleotides: TGCGCCAGCAGTGCGGTAGTGGGGACCCTCCAAGAGACCCAGTACTTC. It encodes CASSAVVGTLQETQYF.

V gene TRBV14 combines with J gene TRBJ2-7; 9 nucleotides match TRBD1. Germline V gene lookup returns CDR1 SGHDN and CDR2 FVKESK. The CDR3 spans 14 residues. V gave up 4 bases and J gave up 4 bases; unmatched junction bases: 5. DNA of the CDR3: TGTGCCAGCAGCCGACCGGGACAGGGATACGAGCAGTACTTC. Its translation: CASSRPGQGYEQYF.

The chain combines TRBV29-1 with TRBJ2-1; maybe TRBD2 (6 bases). V lost 8 bases and J 4 bases, leaving 15 bases between the germline ends. The germline gives CDR1 SQVTM, CDR2 ANQGSEA. The CDR3 sequence is 13 residues long. The CDR3 nucleotides are TGCAGCTCTCACGGAGGGATATACAATGAGCAGTTCTTC. This sequence encodes CSSHGGIYNEQFF.

The V and J genes are TRBV11-2 and TRBJ2-7, with 8 bases identical to TRBD2. The CDR3 has 15 residues. Germline V gene data show CDR1 as SGHAT and CDR2 as FQNNGV. V gave up 1 base and J gave up 4 bases; unmatched junction bases: 6. CDR3 sequence reads: CASSLAWGLVYEQYF. CDR3 DNA: TGTGCCAGCAGCTTAGCCTGGGGACTAGTGTACGAGCAGTACTTC.

The CDR3 DNA reads as TGCAGTGCTTCTCACACAGATACGCAGTATTTT. Amino acid sequence: CSASHTDTQYF. The chain combines TRBV20-1 with TRBJ2-3; D unclear. The CDR3 runs 11 residues. Trimming cost V 5 bases and J 2 bases, with 5 bases left between them. Per germline, CDR1 DFQATT and CDR2 SNEGSKA (reference sequence).